This T cell receptor (beta chain) emerged from a study of beta chain features in type 1 diabetes. Study context: Summed over all samples, the examined sorted cells came to more than 85 million.

The investigators reverse transcribed all of the isolated RNA, so they sequenced expressed TCRB transcripts. Naive, central memory and regulatory T cell samples averaged about 3.57 million immunoSEQ reads each. Sequencing used immunoSEQ multiplex PCR; TCRdb keeps in-frame clones, though not all of them. The sample contains around 40,000 clones, roughly 70% of which appear only once. Study-wide points: Moderate yet significant TCRB CDR3 shortening was seen in Type 1 diabetes patients in all four CD4+ subsets. Naive, central memory and Treg TCRB repertoires seemed to resemble each other more closely in patients than they did in healthy donors. PCR might favor shorter templates, equally in patients and controls.

CDR3 length: 12 amino acids. The V gene lost 6 bases and the J gene lost 7 bases, with 13 bases spanning the gap. Germline V gene lookup returns CDR1 SNHLY and CDR2 FYNNEI. Remarks on this clone: The antigen remains undetermined.

Sequenced material: Tregs from blood. The chain has TRBV2 and TRBJ2-7, with D possibly matching TRBD1 (5 bases). This TCR was sampled from a man aged 25-45 years with type 1 diabetes. Some clones in this sample may be carry-over from other donors' samples. In DNA, the CDR3 is TGTGCCAGCAGCTTTTTTAGGGGAGAGCAGTACTTC. This encodes CASSFFRGEQYF.